This TCR beta chain appears in the sequencing data of a study of shared T cell receptors in the human thymus. Libraries were prepared by immunoSEQ multiplex PCR; TCRdb keeps only in-frame clonotypes and omits some of them. The table shows some 760,000 clones, with 75% to 90% occurring only once. The CDR3 is 16 amino acids. Germline CDR1 SGHDN, CDR2 FVKESK. V shed 0 bases and J 8 bases; nucleotides not matched to a gene: 8. Another study also made use of these data, one on human thymus T cells. This second report adds: Having surgery to correct congenital heart defects, healthy Finnish infants acted as the donors. Corrective heart surgery yielded the resections from which the thymus tissue came. V and J gene usage appeared biased in thymic and blood repertoires. Thymic TCR repertoires of unrelated people reportedly overlapped highly.

The chain uses TRBV14 and TRBJ2-1; TRBD2 agrees at 9 bases. The sample consisted of thymocytes. This receptor was identified in a girl under three years old with a congenital heart defect. This chain's CDR3 is CASSQEKSSGAHEQFF. CDR3 coding DNA: TGTGCCAGCAGCCAAGAAAAGTCTAGCGGGGCCCATGAGCAGTTCTTC. The variable domain in full, with the rest retrieved from reference TRBV14 and TRBJ2-1, is EAGVTQFPSHSVIEKGQTVTLRCDPISGHDNLYWYRRVMGKEIKFLLHFVKESKQDESGMPNNRFLAERTGGTYSTLKVQPAELEDSGVYFCASSQEKSSGAHEQFFGPGTRLTVL.